This TCR beta chain was identified in a study of cytomegalovirus exposure and HLA in healthy donors. About the research overall: Most donors, 70% to 85% of approximately 400 genotyped, fell in the Caucasian-associated ancestry cluster.

Concerning this clone itself: Its matching antigen is unknown.

Trimming left V 2 bases short and J 7 bases short, with 12 bases between. Germline loops: CDR1 GTSNPN, CDR2 SVGIG (reference sequence). The CDR3 spans 13 residues. The PCR used 60 Vbeta and 13 Jbeta primers. Generated by immunoSEQ multiplex PCR, the TCRdb table keeps only in-frame clones and is missing some. The sample yields more than 65,000 clones, around 74% seen once. Overall study results and limits: About 180 TCR beta chains were listed as cytomegalovirus-associated. The authors later found HLA-associated TCR beta chains more clonally expanded than equally common others.

The sample consisted of PBMCs. The chain links TRBV30 to TRBJ1-3, with unresolved D. The source of this sequence is a woman aged 60-75 years in good health and CMV-seropositive. DNA of the CDR3: TGTGCCTGGAGTTCCCAGGCTGTTAACACCATATATTTT. It is translated as CAWSSQAVNTIYF.